The 18 T cell receptor beta chains listed next were all sequenced from one sample in a study of cytomegalovirus exposure and HLA in healthy donors. The primer mix had 60 Vbeta and 13 Jbeta primers. Assay: immunoSEQ multiplex PCR; the TCRdb copy retains only in-frame clones and omits some. Altogether some 110,000 clones are present, roughly 79% being singletons, with the ten largest covering roughly 5.9%. Sequencing used PBMCs. These receptor sequences come from a man between 60 and 75 years old in good health and CMV-seropositive.

This clone was counted only a few times. The rearrangement uses TRBV9 and TRBJ2-7; TRBD1 aligns across 7 bases. V was pared by 7 bases and J by 3 bases, with 10 bases of the junction left unmatched. This CDR3 region has 14 residues. Germline lookup yields CDR1 SGDLS and CDR2 YYNGEE. CDR3 in amino acids: CASGPTGSVYEQYF. In DNA form, the CDR3 reads TGTGCCAGCGGCCCGACAGGGTCGGTCTACGAGCAGTACTTC.

The chain links TRBV10-3 to TRBJ2-7; a possible D gene is TRBD2 (6 bases). The CDR3 contains 14 residues. Trimming cost V 4 bases and J 0 bases, with 10 bases left between them. The germline gives CDR1 ENHRY, CDR2 SYGVKD. The CDR3 is CAISAGGTSYEQYF. CDR3 in DNA: TGTGCCATCAGTGCGGGCGGGACCTCCTACGAGCAGTACTTC.

The V call is TRBV6-5, the J call TRBJ2-7; 8 bases map to TRBD1. This CDR3 is built from 15 residues. Germline V lookup: CDR1 MNHEY, CDR2 SVGAGI. V dropped 6 bases and J dropped 6; count of bases not matched to a gene: 13. The CDR3 region is CASSLGGQGRGEQYF. CDR3 in DNA: TGTGCCAGCAGCCTCGGTGGACAGGGCAGGGGCGAGCAGTACTTC.

This chain links TRBV28 with TRBJ1-1; the D is unclear. V was shortened by 3 bases and J by 5 bases, with 10 bases between the two germline ends. The germline V gene encodes CDR1 MDHEN and CDR2 SYDVKM. This CDR3 is 13 amino acids long. The CDR3 here is CASSLVSRTEAFF. The CDR3 DNA reads as TGTGCCAGCAGTTTGGTCTCGCGTACTGAAGCTTTCTTT.

The V call is TRBV7-8, the J call TRBJ2-3; 8 bases are shared with TRBD1. CDR3 length: 16 amino acids. Germline loops: CDR1 SGHVS, CDR2 FQNEAQ. Trimming took 3 bases from V and 3 from J; bases not matched to a gene: 8. CDR3 DNA sequence: TGTGCCAGCAGCTTTTTCGGACAGGGTAGGACAGATACGCAGTATTTT. Its protein product is CASSFFGQGRTDTQYF.

The chain links TRBV28 to TRBJ1-2, with no clear D. Trimming stripped 5 bases from V and 4 bases from J, with 8 bases between. Per the germline V gene, CDR1 is MDHEN and CDR2 is SYDVKM. This CDR3 spans 12 amino acids. CDR3 nucleotide sequence: TGTGCCAGCAGTGAGGGCGTCTATGGCTACACCTTC. Its protein is CASSEGVYGYTF.

The chain has TRBV5-8 and TRBJ2-7, with TRBD2 as a possible D gene (6 bases). CDR1 and CDR2 (germline): SGHTS, YDEGEE. The V gene lost 0 bases and the J gene lost 1 base, with 14 bases spanning the gap. This CDR3 comprises 16 residues. The CDR3: CASSLGSGGLSYEQYF. The CDR3 nucleotides read TGTGCCAGCAGCTTGGGGTCAGGAGGGTTGTCCTACGAGCAGTACTTC.

V usage is TRBV21-1 and J usage is TRBJ2-7; the D segment call TRBD1 is taken from the table without a DNA check. TRBV21-1 is recorded as a pseudogene. The CDR3 spans 15 residues. CDR3 region: CASSQSGQIHYEQYF. The CDR3 DNA is TGTGCCAGCAGCCAGAGTGGACAGATCCATTACGAGCAGTACTTC.

This clone was seen more than once but under ten times. The chain recombines TRBV6-4 with TRBJ1-1; D not certain. V lost 3 bases, J lost 7 bases, and 12 bases lay in between. This CDR3 spans 13 amino acids. Germline CDR1 is MRHNA and CDR2 is SNTAGT. The CDR3 loop reads CASSEVVGGEAFF. DNA of the CDR3: TGTGCCAGCAGTGAAGTAGTCGGAGGTGAAGCTTTCTTT.

J is TRBJ2-7 and V is TRBV5-1; TRBD1 matches at 7 bases. Germline assignment: CDR1 SGHRS and CDR2 YFSETQ. The J segment lost 5 bases and the V segment lost 1 base, leaving 3 bases of the junction unmatched. This CDR3 has 13 amino acids. Here the CDR3 reads CASSLTGANEQYF. The DNA for the CDR3 is TGCGCCAGCAGCTTGACAGGGGCCAACGAGCAGTACTTC.

V and J are TRBV2 and TRBJ1-5, with TRBD1 matching 8 bases. Unmatched junction bases numbered 6, after V lost 5 bases and J lost 0 bases. CDR3 length equals 16 residues. CDR1 is SNHLY, CDR2 FYNNEI, per germline. The CDR3 is CASSLDRVDSNQPQHF. For the CDR3, the DNA is TGTGCCAGCAGTTTGGACAGGGTTGATAGCAATCAGCCCCAGCATTTT.

This rearrangement joins TRBV12-5 to TRBJ1-5; the match to TRBD1 covers 7 bases. The CDR3 sequence is 15 residues long. Germline CDR1 and CDR2: LGHNT and FRNRAP. V lost 1 base and J lost 2; bases outside the gene matches: 2. CDR3 DNA: TGTGCTAGTGGTTTGGAGGGGGCCGGCAATCAGCCCCAGCATTTT. Its translation is CASGLEGAGNQPQHF. Variable domain in full (rest from reference TRBV12-5 and TRBJ1-5): DARVTQTPRHKVTEMGQEVTMRCQPILGHNTVFWYRQTMMQGLELLAYFRNRAPLDDSGMPKDRFSAEMPDATLATLKIQPSEPRDSAVYFCASGLEGAGNQPQHFGDGTRLSIL.

The chain uses TRBV19 and TRBJ2-3; a weak D match, TRBD2 (6 bases). Germline CDR1 LNHDA, CDR2 SQIVND (reference sequence). This CDR3 contains 15 residues. Trimming stripped 2 bases from V and 1 base from J, with 10 bases between. The CDR3 bases are TGTGCCAGTAGTATATGGGGGGACCGCACAGATACGCAGTATTTT. Its protein product is CASSIWGDRTDTQYF.

The V gene is TRBV7-2, the J gene TRBJ2-2; the match to TRBD2 covers 10 bases. Germline V CDR1 and CDR2: SGHTA, FQGNSA. The junction had 0 bases not matched to a gene; V was cut back by 2 bases and J by 3 bases. CDR3 size: 15 residues. The CDR3 protein is CASSLLAGDTGELFF. CDR3 sequence (DNA): TGTGCCAGCAGCTTACTAGCGGGGGACACCGGGGAGCTGTTTTTT.

CDR3 protein: CSVLPGGPKTQYF. The CDR3 bases are TGCAGCGTCCTTCCAGGGGGCCCAAAGACCCAGTACTTC. The chain is built from TRBV29-1 and TRBJ2-5; TRBD1 matches 8 bases. The germline V gene encodes CDR1 SQVTM and CDR2 ANQGSEA. CDR3 length equals 13 residues. V lost 6 bases and J lost 6; bases outside the gene matches: 9. The full variable domain, in which reference TRBV29-1 and TRBJ2-5 provide the parts outside the CDR3, is SAVISQKPSRDICQRGTSLTIQCQVDSQVTMMFWYRQQPGQSLTLIATANQGSEATYESGFVIDKFPISRPNLTFSTLTVSNMSPEDSSIYLCSVLPGGPKTQYFGPGTRLLVL.

The rearrangement joins TRBV9 to TRBJ2-2, with 16 positions matching TRBD2. After removal of 4 bases from V and 6 bases from J, the junction contained 9 bases not matched to a gene. The CDR3 runs 18 residues. CDR1 is SGDLS and CDR2 is YYNGEE in the germline V gene. CDR3 DNA sequence: TGTGCCAGCAGCTTCGGGACTAGCGGGGGGGCCGGGGCCGGGGAGCTGTTTTTT. It is translated as CASSFGTSGGAGAGELFF.

The chain recombines TRBV9 with TRBJ2-1, with D possibly TRBD1 on 6 matching bases. The CDR3 contains 15 residues. Per the germline V gene, CDR1 is SGDLS and CDR2 is YYNGEE. Between the trimmed V and J ends, which lost 3 bases and 7 bases, there was a span of 17 bases. The CDR3 spells CASSEGVRSGNEQFF. DNA of the CDR3: TGTGCCAGCAGCGAGGGGGTCAGGTCTGGGAATGAGCAGTTCTTC.

V and J are TRBV5-4 and TRBJ2-5, with a possible D match to TRBD2 (5 bases). This CDR3 region has 16 residues. V gave up 3 bases and J gave up 4 bases, with 19 bases separating them. CDR1 is SGHNT and CDR2 is YYREEE in the germline V gene (reference sequence). The CDR3 DNA reads as TGTGCCAGCAGCTGGCGCTTAGCGCGTGGGGTAGAGACCCAGTACTTC. Protein product: CASSWRLARGVETQYF. Together with reference TRBV5-4 and TRBJ2-5, the CDR3 gives the full variable domain: ETGVTQSPTHLIKTRGQQVTLRCSSQSGHNTVSWYQQALGQGPQFIFQYYREEENGRGNFPPRFSGLQFPNYSSELNVNALELDDSALYLCASSWRLARGVETQYFGPGTRLLVL.